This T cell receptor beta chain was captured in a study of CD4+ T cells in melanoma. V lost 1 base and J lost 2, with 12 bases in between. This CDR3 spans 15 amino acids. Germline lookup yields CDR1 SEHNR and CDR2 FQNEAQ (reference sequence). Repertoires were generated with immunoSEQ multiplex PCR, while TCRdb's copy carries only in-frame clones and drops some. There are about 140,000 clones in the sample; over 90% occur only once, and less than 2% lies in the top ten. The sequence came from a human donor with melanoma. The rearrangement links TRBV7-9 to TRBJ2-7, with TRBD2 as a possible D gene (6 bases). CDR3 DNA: TGTGCCAGCAGCTTAGTCGGGGGAAGTGCCTACGAGCAGTACTTC. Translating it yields CASSLVGGSAYEQYF.